These 12 T cell receptor beta chains were sequenced from one sample in a study of OX40 agonist ivuxolimab in advanced cancers. TCRdb's copy holds only in-frame clones and misses some; the assay was immunoSEQ multiplex PCR. The table lists roughly 80,000 clones, 80% to 90% of them singletons. Material: CD4+ or CD8+ T cells sorted from blood, obtained in a trial of the OX40 agonist ivuxolimab. The source of these receptors is an adult with an advanced solid tumor such as melanoma, head and neck, liver or kidney cancer.

The chain links TRBV4-3 to TRBJ2-7, with 9 bases matching TRBD2. The CDR3 has 16 amino acids. Trimming cost V 0 bases and J 7 bases; bases outside gene matches: 10. CDR1 is LGHNA and CDR2 is YSLEER in the germline V gene. The CDR3 loop is CASSQDRLAGLWEQYF. The CDR3 DNA is TGCGCCAGCAGCCAAGATCGGCTAGCGGGGCTCTGGGAGCAGTACTTC.

This clone was seen more than once but under ten times. The gene calls are TRBV7-8 and TRBJ1-6; D is unresolved. There are 14 residues in the CDR3. Germline loops: CDR1 SGHVS, CDR2 FQNEAQ. Trimming pared 3 bases from V and 9 bases from J, leaving 12 bases between. CDR3 sequence: CASSLTDLSSPLHF. CDR3 DNA: TGTGCCAGCAGCTTGACCGACCTTAGTTCACCCCTCCACTTT.

The chain uses TRBV5-6 and TRBJ2-3; D tentatively reads TRBD1 or TRBD2 (5 bases each). Deletions cut 5 bases from V and 4 bases from J, with 17 bases between. Germline CDR1 and CDR2: SGHDT and YYEEEE. This CDR3 comprises 15 residues. The CDR3 here is CASSSGRGAPDTQYF. CDR3 sequence (DNA): TGTGCCAGCAGTTCGGGTCGGGGCGCCCCAGATACGCAGTATTTT.

The V gene is TRBV13, the J gene TRBJ2-4; 10 bases align to TRBD1. CDR3 size: 15 residues. The germline CDR1 and CDR2 sequences are PRHDT and FYEKMQ (reference sequence). V lost 5 bases to trimming and J lost 10 bases; unmatched junction nucleotides: 11. The CDR3 reads CASSPPGQGVRIQYF. The DNA for the CDR3 is TGTGCCAGCAGCCCACCCGGACAGGGGGTACGGATTCAGTACTTC.

The CDR3 bases are TGTGCCTGGGGGCCCGTGTCGAACACCGGGGAGCTGTTTTTT. Protein product: CAWGPVSNTGELFF. The gene calls are TRBV30 and TRBJ2-2; D is unclear. V lost 5 bases, J lost 0 bases, and 10 bases lay in between. CDR1 is GTSNPN and CDR2 is SVGIG in the germline V gene (reference sequence). This CDR3 comprises 14 residues. Full variable domain (remainder filled in from reference TRBV30 and TRBJ2-2): SQTIHQWPATLVQPVGSPLSLECTVEGTSNPNLYWYRQAAGRGLQLLFYSVGIGQISSEVPQNLSASRPQDRQFILSSKKLLLSDSGFYLCAWGPVSNTGELFFGEGSRLTVL.

The chain is built from TRBV11-2 and TRBJ2-7; 7 bases agree with TRBD2. V trimming: 3 bases; J trimming: 5 bases; junction bases outside the gene matches: 7. The CDR3 is 14 amino acids. In germline, CDR1 is SGHAT, CDR2 FQNNGV. CDR3 DNA sequence: TGTGCCAGCAGCTTTCAGACTAGCACTGACGAGCAGTACTTC. Residues: CASSFQTSTDEQYF.

The V and J genes are TRBV4-2 and TRBJ2-2; 8 nucleotides match TRBD2. The CDR3 is 19 residues long. Germline loops: CDR1 LGHNA, CDR2 YNFKEQ. The V segment lost 0 bases and the J segment 4 bases; nucleotides outside the gene matches: 13. The CDR3 reads CASSQDSLTGGQPTGELFF. CDR3 DNA: TGTGCCAGCAGCCAAGATTCTCTCACGGGGGGGCAACCCACCGGGGAGCTGTTTTTT.

The genes are TRBV6-5 and TRBJ2-7, with 14 positions matching TRBD2. CDR3 length: 15 residues. Germline-derived CDR1 and CDR2 are MNHEY and SVGAGI. Trimming at V came to 8 bases and at J to 6 bases, leaving 9 bases not matched to a gene. The CDR3 loop is CASPAGTSGSCEQYF. CDR3 nucleotides: TGTGCCAGCCCCGCGGGGACTAGCGGGAGTTGCGAGCAGTACTTC.

CDR3 coding DNA: TGTGCCAGCAGCTCCCATAACAATGAGCAGTTCTTC. The encoded protein is CASSSHNNEQFF. The rearrangement joins TRBV7-3 to TRBJ2-1, with D unresolved. Germline values: CDR1 SGHTA, CDR2 FQGTGA. The CDR3 runs 12 residues. The ends were cut back, 4 bases at V and 5 bases at J, with 6 bases in the middle.

This chain connects TRBV6-6 to TRBJ2-3, with unresolved D. The germline gives CDR1 MNHNY, CDR2 SVGAGI (reference sequence). The V gene lost 3 bases and the J gene lost 5 bases, with 18 bases spanning the gap. This CDR3 comprises 16 residues. The CDR3 protein is CASSYIVPSTLDTQYF. The CDR3 nucleotides read TGTGCCAGCAGTTATATTGTGCCCTCCACATTAGATACGCAGTATTTT.

J is TRBJ2-7 and V is TRBV19; TRBD1 aligns across 7 bases. With V trimmed by 3 bases and J by 3 bases, 5 bases remained unmatched. Per germline, CDR1 LNHDA and CDR2 SQIVND (reference sequence). This CDR3 has 14 amino acids. Here the CDR3 reads CASSISQGLYEQYF. The CDR3 nucleotides read TGTGCCAGTAGTATCTCACAGGGGCTCTACGAGCAGTACTTC. The full variable domain, in which reference TRBV19 and TRBJ2-7 provide the parts outside the CDR3, is DGGITQSPKYLFRKEGQNVTLSCEQNLNHDAMYWYRQDPGQGLRLIYYSQIVNDFQKGDIAEGYSVSREKKESFPLTVTSAQKNPTAFYLCASSISQGLYEQYFGPGTRLTVT.

There are a few counts of this clone. The rearrangement uses TRBV18 and TRBJ1-4; D possibly corresponds to TRBD1 (5 bases). CDR1 KGHSH and CDR2 LQKENI come from the germline V gene. The V gene lost 3 bases and the J gene lost 3 bases, with 17 bases spanning the gap. The CDR3 consists of 17 residues. Written as DNA, the CDR3 is TGTGCCAGCTCACCCCCGGACACGGGATGGTCTAATGAAAAACTGTTTTTT. Protein sequence: CASSPPDTGWSNEKLFF.